Sequencing of this T cell receptor (beta chain) was carried out in a study of blood T cell repertoires in COVID-19. Residents of 24 US areas, aged about 18 to 100 years, made up the participants. Trimming removed 6 bases at V and 0 bases at J, with 10 bases between. CDR3 length: 14 amino acids. From germline, CDR1 is SGHTA and CDR2 FQGNSA. Data came from immunoSEQ multiplex PCR; TCRdb stores just in-frame clones and leaves some out. The table records some 460,000 clones, around 90% of them present only once. The rearrangement links TRBV7-2 to TRBJ2-3; maybe TRBD1 (5 bases). The clonotype was recovered from a woman aged 18-29 years who had recovered from COVID-19. Sample: PBMCs or T cells enriched from blood (not recorded which). The CDR3 reads CASRPGASTDTQYF. CDR3 nucleotides: TGTGCCAGCAGACCTGGGGCTAGCACAGATACGCAGTATTTT. The variable domain in full, completed from reference TRBV7-2 and TRBJ2-3, reads GAGVSQSPSNKVTEKGKDVELRCDPISGHTALYWYRQSLGQGLEFLIYFQGNSAPDKSGLPSDRFSAERTGGSVSTLTIQRTQQEDSAVYLCASRPGASTDTQYFGPGTRLTVL.